The clone carrying this T cell receptor beta chain appeared a single time. V lost 3 bases and J 2 bases, leaving 24 bases between the germline ends. This CDR3 comprises 19 residues. In germline, CDR1 is KGHSH, CDR2 LQKENI. This entry is derived from a study of graft-versus-host responses after intestinal transplantation. Using immunoSEQ multiplex PCR, the repertoire was profiled, and TCRdb retains in-frame clones only, with some absent. The table has just under 8,000 clones, around 80% seen once; the top ten hold about an eighth. Investigators treated the graft tissue so that it released intraepithelial and lamina propria lymphocytes.

This clonotype was obtained from a human patient who received an intestinal transplant, so some T cells may come from the graft donor. This material consisted of ileum tissue, taken about 230 days after intestinal transplant. The V call is TRBV18, the J call TRBJ2-3; a weak D match, TRBD2 (5 bases). CDR3 DNA: TGTGCCAGCTCACCGGCACTAGGGAGTGTCGTTCCGGACACAGATACGCAGTATTTT. It specifies CASSPALGSVVPDTDTQYF.